The table lists the clone carrying this TCR beta chain with a count of one. This sample stems from a study of blood T cell repertoires in COVID-19. At the level of the study: Donors in the United States, Italy and Spain gave samples during acute or convalescent COVID-19. The cDNA or gDNA used as material had been derived from T cells, B-cell-depleted T cells, or PBMCs.

Looked up from germline, CDR1 is SGHDN and CDR2 is FVKESK. The CDR3 consists of 13 residues. Trimming cost V 2 bases and J 8 bases, with 12 bases left between them. In the authors' methods: From reference gene primer amplification, estimates of nucleated cell counts were derived. The method was immunoSEQ multiplex PCR; TCRdb's version includes in-frame clones alone and lacks a portion of them. V, J and clone size reflect that table, while D and trimming were determined from the DNA. The sample has some 200,000 clones; roughly 80% are singletons. The chain uses TRBV14 and TRBJ1-2; the D is unclear. The sequencing sample was made of peripheral blood. The TCR was taken from a woman aged 40 to 49 with acute or convalescent COVID-19. The CDR3 here is CASSQRSMGGYTF. The CDR3, as DNA: TGTGCCAGCAGCCAACGCAGTATGGGCGGCTACACCTTC.